This T cell receptor beta chain came from a study of blood T cell repertoires in COVID-19. The V end lost 3 bases, the J end lost 0 bases, and 7 bases lay between the germline ends. CDR1 is SEHNR and CDR2 is FQNEAQ in the germline V gene (reference sequence). CDR3 length: 14 residues. Clones were sequenced by immunoSEQ multiplex PCR, and TCRdb holds only the in-frame ones, with some missing. The top ten clones hold about 3.5% of a sample with 240,000 or so clones, approximately 84% of them seen once. A word on this clone: The sample carries other DNA sequences with the same CDR3.

The cohort comprised adults aged roughly 18 to 90 years residing in about two dozen US areas. The chain combines TRBV7-9 with TRBJ2-3; D remains ambiguous. This TCR was recovered from a woman aged 35 to 49 with acute COVID-19. The sequenced material came from PBMCs or T cells enriched from blood (not recorded which). CDR3 in DNA: TGTGCCAGCAGCTTGACACCTAGCACAGATACGCAGTATTTT. Translated: CASSLTPSTDTQYF.